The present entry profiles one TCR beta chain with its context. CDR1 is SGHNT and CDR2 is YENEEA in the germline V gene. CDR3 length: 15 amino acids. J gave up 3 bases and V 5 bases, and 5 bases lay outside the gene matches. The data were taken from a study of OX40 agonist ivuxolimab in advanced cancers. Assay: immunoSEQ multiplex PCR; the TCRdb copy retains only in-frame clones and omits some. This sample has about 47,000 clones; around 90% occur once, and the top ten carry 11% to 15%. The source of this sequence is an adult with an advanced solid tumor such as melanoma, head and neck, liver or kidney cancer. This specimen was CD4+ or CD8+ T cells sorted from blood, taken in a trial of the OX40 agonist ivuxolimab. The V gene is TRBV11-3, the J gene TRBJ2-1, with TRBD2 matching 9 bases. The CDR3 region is CASSDRLADYNEQFF. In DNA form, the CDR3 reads TGTGCCAGCAGCGACCGACTAGCGGACTACAATGAGCAGTTCTTC.